These 25 T cell receptor beta chains originate from one sample sequenced in a study of graft-versus-host responses after intestinal transplantation. The table came from immunoSEQ multiplex PCR; TCRdb's copy has only in-frame clones and leaves some out. The sample holds around 14,000 clones; 30% to 35% are singletons and the top ten take around 5.7%. Sequenced material: alloreactive CD4+ T cells from a mixed lymphocyte reaction culture, taken before intestinal transplant. Subset meaning: CFSE-low proliferating T cells sorted from roughly 6-day pre-transplant mixed lymphocyte reaction (GvH or HvG direction). The receptors were gathered from a human patient who received an intestinal transplant.

This clone has more than one count but fewer than ten. This rearrangement joins TRBV11-3 to TRBJ1-2; D ambiguous. Trimming took 1 base from V and 0 from J, leaving 12 bases between them. The CDR3 consists of 16 residues. CDR1 SGHNT and CDR2 YENEEA come from the germline V gene. The CDR3 protein is CASSLVVRLANYGYTF. The CDR3 DNA reads TGTGCCAGCAGCTTAGTGGTCAGGTTAGCTAACTATGGCTACACCTTC.

This rearrangement joins TRBV2 to TRBJ1-5; a weak D match, TRBD1 (6 bases). The CDR3 extends over 14 amino acids. Germline values: CDR1 SNHLY, CDR2 FYNNEI. V lost 7 bases and J lost 9, with 19 bases in between. This chain's CDR3 is CASKGGGHGGPQHF. In DNA form, the CDR3 reads TGTGCCAGCAAAGGAGGGGGTCACGGCGGGCCCCAGCATTTT.

V usage is TRBV25-1 and J usage is TRBJ1-1; no definite D call. Germline assignment: CDR1 MGHDK and CDR2 SYGVNS. The ends were cut back, 4 bases at V and 4 bases at J, with 13 bases in the middle. The CDR3 sequence is 14 residues long. CDR3 bases: TGTGCCAGCAGTGCGTCGGAAGGTATCACTGAAGCTTTCTTT. Translated: CASSASEGITEAFF.

By frequency in the sample, this clone is medium-sized. The V and J genes are TRBV5-1 and TRBJ1-1, with no clear D. The V gene lost 0 bases and the J gene lost 0 bases, with 6 bases spanning the gap. The CDR3 is made up of 14 amino acids. CDR1 and CDR2 (germline): SGHRS, YFSETQ. CDR3 sequence (DNA): TGCGCCAGCAGCTTGGCCACGATGAACACTGAAGCTTTCTTT. It is translated as CASSLATMNTEAFF.

The genes are TRBV28 and TRBJ2-1; 7 nucleotides line up with TRBD1. The CDR3 is 14 amino acids. Germline V gene data show CDR1 as MDHEN and CDR2 as SYDVKM. V shed 7 bases, J shed 9 bases, and the junction held 12 bases outside the gene matches. Here the CDR3 DNA reads TGTGCCAGCACCCGGGACAGTGGGACGGTTGAGCAGTTCTTC. Protein product: CASTRDSGTVEQFF.

This chain uses TRBV7-9 with TRBJ2-5; possible D gene TRBD2, 5 bases. This CDR3 is 15 amino acids long. The ends were cut back, 1 base at V and 7 bases at J, with 16 bases in the middle. In germline, CDR1 is SEHNR, CDR2 FQNEAQ (reference sequence). The CDR3 bases are TGTGCCAGCAGCTTAGAACGGACTTATGTTGGGACCCAGTACTTC. It encodes CASSLERTYVGTQYF.

The chain recombines TRBV27 with TRBJ2-6; D is possibly TRBD1 or TRBD2 (5 bases each). CDR3 length: 17 amino acids. Germline CDR1 and CDR2: MNHEY and SMNVEV (reference sequence). The V and J ends lost 3 bases and 0 bases respectively, with 12 bases between them. CDR3 DNA: TGTGCCAGCAGTTTTTGGGGAGACAGCTCTGGGGCCAACGTCCTGACTTTC. Its translation is CASSFWGDSSGANVLTF.

V is TRBV9 and J is TRBJ1-2, with D maybe TRBD1 (5 bases). CDR1 is SGDLS and CDR2 is YYNGEE in the germline V gene. V lost 0 bases and J lost 8, with 11 bases in between. This CDR3 has 13 residues. CDR3 in amino acids: CASSVEGRRGYTF. The CDR3 bases are TGTGCCAGCAGCGTAGAGGGACGGCGGGGCTACACCTTC.

V gene TRBV5-1 combines with J gene TRBJ2-3; 7 positions agree with TRBD1. The germline V gene has CDR1 SGHRS and CDR2 YFSETQ. Trimming cost V 4 bases and J 7 bases; bases outside gene matches: 6. This CDR3 has 13 residues. The CDR3 spells CASSRQGLHTQYF. The CDR3 coding sequence is TGCGCCAGCAGCCGACAGGGTCTACATACGCAGTATTTT.

This clone was seen a handful of times. J is TRBJ1-1 and V is TRBV5-1; D unclear. Looked up from germline, CDR1 is SGHRS and CDR2 is YFSETQ. With 6 bases removed from V and 0 bases from J, the gap between germline ends came to 9 bases. This CDR3 region has 13 residues. The CDR3 spells CASTAMMNTEAFF. Here the CDR3 DNA reads TGCGCCAGCACCGCAATGATGAACACTGAAGCTTTCTTT.

This sequence joins TRBV5-6 and TRBJ1-2; D is perhaps TRBD1 (6 bases). Germline V lookup: CDR1 SGHDT, CDR2 YYEEEE. This CDR3 contains 15 residues. Trimming pared 1 base from V and 5 bases from J, leaving 15 bases between. The DNA for the CDR3 is TGTGCCAGCAGCTTGCGGGGGGCAGGAGGGTATGGCTACACCTTC. Translated: CASSLRGAGGYGYTF.

The chain joins TRBV6-1 to TRBJ2-7; 11 nucleotides agree with TRBD2. The CDR3 spans 15 residues. The V segment lost 10 bases and the J segment 4 bases; nucleotides outside the gene matches: 12. The germline CDR1 and CDR2 sequences are MNHNS and SASEGT. The CDR3 DNA is TGTGCCATCAGGGAACTAGCGGGAGTACGGTACGAGCAGTACTTC. It encodes CAIRELAGVRYEQYF.

This clone was recorded a few times. The junction and the germline gene differ at one end; a read error may be behind it. The rearrangement links TRBV10-2 to TRBJ2-5; D ambiguous. CDR3 length: 14 amino acids. Germline assignment: CDR1 WSHSY and CDR2 SAAADI. CDR3 loop: CASSESFLQETQYF. CDR3 bases: TGCGCCAGCAGTGAGTCGTTCCTCCAAGAAACCCAGTACTTC.

A note on this clone: This probably arose from a read error, given a far larger clone one base away. The J gene is TRBJ1-2, the V gene TRBV5-1, with 7 bases aligning to TRBD1. CDR1 SGHRS and CDR2 YFSETQ come from the germline V gene. The CDR3 consists of 14 residues. CDR3 sequence reads: CAISLVGTVDGYTF. As DNA, the CDR3 is TGCGCCATCAGCTTGGTTGGGACAGTAGATGGCTACACCTTC.

V usage is TRBV6-1 and J usage is TRBJ1-5, with 7 nucleotides matching TRBD1. Trimming took 0 bases from V and 6 from J; bases not matched to a gene: 11. Germline CDR1 reads MNHNS; CDR2 reads SASEGT. The CDR3 consists of 17 residues. CDR3 loop: CASSEALRGGASQPQHF. DNA of the CDR3: TGTGCCAGCAGTGAAGCGCTTCGAGGGGGCGCGTCTCAGCCCCAGCATTTT.

By its share, this clone is medium-sized. The V gene is TRBV18, the J gene TRBJ2-2; D ambiguous. Between the trimmed V and J ends, which lost 3 bases and 4 bases, there was a span of 9 bases. CDR1 and CDR2 (germline): KGHSH, LQKENI. The CDR3 has 14 residues. As DNA, the CDR3 is TGTGCCAGCTCACCCCCGGGTCGCACCGGGGAGCTGTTTTTT. Protein: CASSPPGRTGELFF. Using reference TRBV18 and TRBJ2-2 for the parts outside the CDR3, the full variable domain is NAGVMQNPRHLVRRRGQEARLRCSPMKGHSHVYWYRQLPEEGLKFMVYLQKENIIDESGMPKERFSAEFPKEGPSILRIQQVVRGDSAAYFCASSPPGRTGELFFGEGSRLTVL.

This clone came up a few times. The CDR3 is CASSYTGGWSTDTQYF. The CDR3 DNA sequence: TGTGCCAGCAGTTACACCGGGGGGTGGAGCACAGATACGCAGTATTTT. The chain uses TRBV6-6 and TRBJ2-3, with 7 nucleotides matching TRBD2. V was pared by 2 bases and J by 0 bases, with 5 bases of the junction left unmatched. The germline V gene encodes CDR1 MNHNY and CDR2 SVGAGI (reference sequence). The CDR3 contains 16 residues.

The chain carries TRBV27 and TRBJ1-2, with unresolved D. Per germline, CDR1 MNHEY and CDR2 SMNVEV (reference sequence). The CDR3 has 10 amino acids. Between the trimmed V and J ends, which lost 3 bases and 6 bases, there was a span of 2 bases. The CDR3 DNA is TGTGCCAGCAGTTTGAATGGCTACACCTTC. Its protein product is CASSLNGYTF.

V gene TRBV7-3 combines with J gene TRBJ1-4, with D hard to call. The germline V gene encodes CDR1 SGHTA and CDR2 FQGTGA. This CDR3 is built from 13 residues. The V end was cut by 2 bases, the J end by 8 bases, with 9 bases between. CDR3 sequence: CASSLVFREKLFF. CDR3 DNA sequence: TGTGCCAGCAGCTTAGTGTTTAGGGAAAAACTGTTTTTT.

This clone came up a few times. The rearrangement uses TRBV28 and TRBJ1-2, with 8 bases matching TRBD1. Germline assignment: CDR1 MDHEN and CDR2 SYDVKM. V was pared by 6 bases and J by 8 bases, with 5 bases of the junction left unmatched. The CDR3 runs 12 residues. CDR3 sequence reads: CASRDRAEGYTF. CDR3 DNA: TGTGCCAGCAGGGACAGGGCGGAGGGCTACACCTTC.

This clone turned up a few times. V and J are TRBV11-3 and TRBJ1-2; D remains ambiguous. The CDR3 has 14 residues. Trimming took 5 bases from V and 7 from J, leaving 17 bases between them. Looked up from germline, CDR1 is SGHNT and CDR2 is YENEEA. DNA for the CDR3: TGTGCCAGCAGCCTCCATCGGTCAGGAGTTGGCTACACCTTC. Translation: CASSLHRSGVGYTF.

CDR3 sequence reads: CAWSPPGTYYGYTF. CDR3 nucleotides: TGTGCCTGGAGTCCGCCCGGGACTTACTATGGCTACACCTTC. V is TRBV30 and J is TRBJ1-2; possibly TRBD1 for D (5 bases). The CDR3 runs 14 residues. The V end lost 2 bases, the J end lost 3 bases, and 13 bases lay between the germline ends. Germline CDR1 GTSNPN, CDR2 SVGIG (reference sequence).

In this sample, this clone turned up a few times. The chain carries TRBV5-1 and TRBJ1-1; perhaps TRBD1 as D (5 bases). The CDR3 covers 16 residues. Germline V CDR1 and CDR2: SGHRS, YFSETQ. Trimming pared 1 base from V and 1 base from J, leaving 14 bases between. CDR3 loop: CASSLSSGRGNTEAFF. The CDR3 DNA sequence: TGCGCCAGCAGCTTGAGCTCAGGGCGAGGGAACACTGAAGCTTTCTTT.

This clone turned up a few times. The chain links TRBV5-4 to TRBJ1-2; TRBD1 matches 8 bases. Trimming cost V 8 bases and J 0 bases; bases outside gene matches: 15. Germline loops: CDR1 SGHNT, CDR2 YYREEE (reference sequence). This CDR3 has 17 residues. CDR3 loop: CASGQGARHESNYGYTF. CDR3 DNA sequence: TGTGCCAGTGGTCAGGGGGCCCGACATGAGTCTAACTATGGCTACACCTTC.

The table lists this clone with a few counts. The chain has TRBV27 and TRBJ1-4; D might be TRBD1 (5 bases). CDR1 and CDR2 from the germline V gene are MNHEY and SMNVEV (reference sequence). The V end was cut by 6 bases, the J end by 7 bases, with 18 bases between. This CDR3 spans 15 amino acids. The CDR3 sequence is CASSAEGRGGEKLFF. The CDR3 DNA reads TGTGCCAGCAGCGCCGAGGGGAGGGGAGGTGAAAAACTGTTTTTT.